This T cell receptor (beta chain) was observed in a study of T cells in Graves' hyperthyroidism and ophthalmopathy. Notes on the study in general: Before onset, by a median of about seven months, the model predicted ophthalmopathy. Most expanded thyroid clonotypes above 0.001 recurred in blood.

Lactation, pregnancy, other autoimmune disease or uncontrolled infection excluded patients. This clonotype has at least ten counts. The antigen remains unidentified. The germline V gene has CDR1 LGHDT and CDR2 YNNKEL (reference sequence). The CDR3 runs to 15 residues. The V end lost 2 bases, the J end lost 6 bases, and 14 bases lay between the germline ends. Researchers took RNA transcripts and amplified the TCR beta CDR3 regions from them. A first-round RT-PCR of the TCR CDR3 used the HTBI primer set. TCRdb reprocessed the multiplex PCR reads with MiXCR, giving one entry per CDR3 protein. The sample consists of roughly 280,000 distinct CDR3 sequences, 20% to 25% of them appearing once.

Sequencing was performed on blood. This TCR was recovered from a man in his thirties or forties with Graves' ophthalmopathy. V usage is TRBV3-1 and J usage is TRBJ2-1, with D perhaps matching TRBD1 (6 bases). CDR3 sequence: CASSQHGGRGNEQFF. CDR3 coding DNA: TGTGCCAGCAGCCAACATGGAGGCAGGGGCAATGAGCAGTTCTTC.